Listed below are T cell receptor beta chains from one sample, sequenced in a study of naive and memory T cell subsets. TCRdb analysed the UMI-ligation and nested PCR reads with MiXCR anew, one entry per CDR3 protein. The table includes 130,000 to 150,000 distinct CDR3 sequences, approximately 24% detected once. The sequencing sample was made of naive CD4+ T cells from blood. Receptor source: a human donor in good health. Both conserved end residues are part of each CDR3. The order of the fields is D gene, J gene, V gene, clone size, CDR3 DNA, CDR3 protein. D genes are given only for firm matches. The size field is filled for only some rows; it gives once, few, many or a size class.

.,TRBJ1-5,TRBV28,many,TGTGCCAGCAGTACAGGTCGTCAGGGTTCGAATCAGCCCCAGCATTTT,CASSTGRQGSNQPQHF
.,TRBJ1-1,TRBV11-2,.,TGTGCCAGCAGCCTAAGACAGGCGGTGAACACTGAAGCTTTCTTT,CASSLRQAVNTEAFF
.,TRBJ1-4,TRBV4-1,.,TGCGCCAGCAGCCAAGTCGGGACGGCGAATGAAAAACTGTTTTTT,CASSQVGTANEKLFF
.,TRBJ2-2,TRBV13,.,TGTGCCAGCAGCCTAGCCGGGACGGGATACGGGGAGCTGTTTTTT,CASSLAGTGYGELFF
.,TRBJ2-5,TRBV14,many,TGTGCCAGCAGCCAACAGGCCCAAGAGACCCAGTACTTC,CASSQQAQETQYF
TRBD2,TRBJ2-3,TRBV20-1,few,TGCAGTGCCCCCTTCGGGGGGAACACAGATACGCAGTATTTT,CSAPFGGNTDTQYF
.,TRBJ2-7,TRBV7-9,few,TGTGCCAGCAGCTTGAAGATTTCGGGCGAGCAGTACTTC,CASSLKISGEQYF
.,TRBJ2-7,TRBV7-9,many,TGTGCCAGCAGCTTAGACCGCCCAAACTACGAGCAGTACTTC,CASSLDRPNYEQYF
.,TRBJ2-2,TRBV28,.,TGTGCCAGCAATAGGCCAGCCAACACCGGGGAGCTGTTTTTT,CASNRPANTGELFF
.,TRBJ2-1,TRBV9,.,TGTGCCAGCAGCGTAGTTCCCGGGACAATTCAGTTCTTC,CASSVVPGTIQFF
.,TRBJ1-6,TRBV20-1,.,TGCAGTGCTAGGGCCGACAGCGGTAATTCACCCCTCCACTTT,CSARADSGNSPLHF
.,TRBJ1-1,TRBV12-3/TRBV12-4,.,TGTGCCAGCAGTTTAAACGGGAGGAACACTGAAGCTTTCTTT,CASSLNGRNTEAFF
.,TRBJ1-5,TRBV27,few,TGTGCCAGCAGTTTGATGGGGACCGATCAGCCCCAGCATTTT,CASSLMGTDQPQHF
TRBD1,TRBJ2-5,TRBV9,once,TGTGCCAGCAGCGTCGCCGGGACAGGGCCCCAAGAGACCCAGTACTTC,CASSVAGTGPQETQYF
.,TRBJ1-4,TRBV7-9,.,TGTGCCAGCAGCCTGACCGTATTCGAAAAACTGTTTTTT,CASSLTVFEKLFF
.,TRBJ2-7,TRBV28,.,TGTGCCAGCAGTTTTTGGCAGAATTTGGACGAGCAGTACTTC,CASSFWQNLDEQYF
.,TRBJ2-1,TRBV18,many,TGTGCCAGCTCACCTATGGCGCTGAGGGACGATGAGCAGTTCTTC,CASSPMALRDDEQFF
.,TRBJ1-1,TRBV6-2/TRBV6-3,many,TGTGCCAGCAGTTACGGGGGAGCACAATGGACTGAAGCTTTCTTT,CASSYGGAQWTEAFF
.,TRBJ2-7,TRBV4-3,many,TGCGCCAGCAGCCAAGCTACCGGTGGCGAGCAGTACTTC,CASSQATGGEQYF
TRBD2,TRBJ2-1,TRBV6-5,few,TGTGCCAGCAGTTACTGGAAAGGACTAGGGTCCTACAATGAGCAGTTCTTC,CASSYWKGLGSYNEQFF
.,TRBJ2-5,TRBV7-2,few,TGTGCCAGCAGCTTAGTAACTAGCTTGAGCGGGACCCAGTACTTC,CASSLVTSLSGTQYF
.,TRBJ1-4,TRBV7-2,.,TGTGCCAGCAGCTTAGCCCCTACAGGCTCAGTCGGGGAAAAACTGTTTTTT,CASSLAPTGSVGEKLFF
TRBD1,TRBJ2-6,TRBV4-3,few,TGCGCCAGCAGCCAAGAGTTACAGGGGGCGAGTTCTGGGGCCAACGTCCTGACTTTC,CASSQELQGASSGANVLTF
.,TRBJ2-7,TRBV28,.,TGTGCCAGCAGTTCCAAACGTCCGGGCAGTCGCTCCTACGAGCAGTACTTC,CASSSKRPGSRSYEQYF
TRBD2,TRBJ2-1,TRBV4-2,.,TGTGCCAGCAGCCGACTAGCGGGAGGGCCCGATGAGCAGTTCTTC,CASSRLAGGPDEQFF
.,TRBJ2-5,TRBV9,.,TGTGCCAGCAGCCCAGGGGGGAATCAAGAGACCCAGTACTTC,CASSPGGNQETQYF
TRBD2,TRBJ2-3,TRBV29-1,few,TGCAGCGTTTCTAAGCGACTAGCGGGAGAGGATACGCAGTATTTT,CSVSKRLAGEDTQYF
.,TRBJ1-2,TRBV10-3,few,TGTGCCATCAGTGATTTCATGGGGGCGCAAACCTTC,CAISDFMGAQTF
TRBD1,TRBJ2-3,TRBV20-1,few,TGCAGTGCGGACCGGACAGGGCTCCGCACAGATACGCAGTATTTT,CSADRTGLRTDTQYF
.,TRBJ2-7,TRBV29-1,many,TGCAGCGGGAGGACAGTCGTAGGGGAGCAGTACTTC,CSGRTVVGEQYF
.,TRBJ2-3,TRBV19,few,TGTGCCAGTAGTCTGGTTGGCCCCCCAGATACGCAGTATTTT,CASSLVGPPDTQYF
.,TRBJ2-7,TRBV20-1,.,TGCAGTGCTAGATCGGGGACACTTCCTTACGAGCAGTACTTC,CSARSGTLPYEQYF
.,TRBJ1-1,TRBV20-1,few,TGCAGTGCTAGGAGCCCCGGGACTGAAGCTTTCTTT,CSARSPGTEAFF
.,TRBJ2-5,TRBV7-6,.,TGTGCCAGCAGCTTGGCGTTACGTAACCAAGAGACCCAGTACTTC,CASSLALRNQETQYF
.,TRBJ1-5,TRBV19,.,TGTGCCAGTAGTAACCCCCGACAGGTCTCAATCAATCAGCCCCAGCATTTT,CASSNPRQVSINQPQHF
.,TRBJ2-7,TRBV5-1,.,TGCGCCAGCAGCACGGCGACTTCCTACGAGCAGTACTTC,CASSTATSYEQYF
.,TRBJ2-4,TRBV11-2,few,TGTGCCAGCAGCTTAGTAAGGTCGTCAGCCAAAAACATTCAGTACTTC,CASSLVRSSAKNIQYF
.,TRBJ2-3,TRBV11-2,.,TGTGCCAGCAGCTTAGTATCCGGGGGCGTAAGCACAGATACGCAGTATTTT,CASSLVSGGVSTDTQYF
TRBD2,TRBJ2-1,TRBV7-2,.,TGTGCCAGCAGCTTAAGTAGGGGACTAGCGGGAGGTGTCCACAATGAGCAGTTCTTC,CASSLSRGLAGGVHNEQFF
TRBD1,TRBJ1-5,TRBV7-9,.,TGTGCCAGCAGCTTAGAGAACAGGGGTCGTACGAGCAATCAGCCCCAGCATTTT,CASSLENRGRTSNQPQHF
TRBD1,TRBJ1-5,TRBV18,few,TGTGCCAGCTCACCACGACAGGGCAGTCAGCCCCAGCATTTT,CASSPRQGSQPQHF
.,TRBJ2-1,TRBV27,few,TGTGCCAGCAGCCGCCCCCAGGGGTGGGGCAATGAGCAGTTCTTC,CASSRPQGWGNEQFF
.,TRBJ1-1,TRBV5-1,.,TGCGCCAGCAGCTCGGCGACAGTGAACACTGAAGCTTTCTTT,CASSSATVNTEAFF
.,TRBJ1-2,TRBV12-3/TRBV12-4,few,TGTGCCAGCGGACTCTCGACAAGGAACTATGGCTACACCTTC,CASGLSTRNYGYTF